This TCR beta chain is from a study of Ad26.COV2.S vaccination and SARS-CoV-2 variants. Study results and limitations: Vaccine recipients posted higher spike-specific TCR breadth than their placebo counterparts. Reportedly, after vaccination the spike-specific CD8+ and CD4+ T cell responses displayed substantial breadth.

The treatment: 15 to 20 received Ad26.COV2.S at low or high dose, single or two shots; about five received placebo; per-sample allocation not given. Sampling was performed 63 days after the first vaccine or placebo injection. The V end was cut by 8 bases, the J end by 6 bases, with 26 bases between. This CDR3 is built from 16 residues. Per the germline V gene, CDR1 is MDHEN and CDR2 is SYDVKM. Of note for this clone: Its specificity is not known.

Generated by immunoSEQ multiplex PCR, the TCRdb table keeps only in-frame clones and is missing some. The sample carries some 520,000 clones, around 88% recorded once. The chain couples TRBV28 to TRBJ2-7; perhaps TRBD1 as D (6 bases). The sequencing used peripheral blood, collected in a trial of Ad26.COV2.S vaccine versus placebo. The clonotype comes from a person between 18 and 59 years old who received the Ad26.COV2.S COVID-19 vaccine or a placebo. CDR3 nucleotide sequence: TGTGCCAGCTCGTGGGTGGGGGCTGTAAAAAGCGGCGAGCAGTACTTC. Amino acid sequence: CASSWVGAVKSGEQYF.